This is a list of T cell receptor beta chains from one sample in a study of blood T cell repertoires in COVID-19. Profiling relied on immunoSEQ multiplex PCR, and the TCRdb table lists in-frame clones only, not all of them. Found here are approximately 96,000 clones, over 90% of them singletons; the top ten hold around 4.7%. Sequenced sample: peripheral blood. The receptors were gathered from a human donor with active COVID-19. The donor label of this sample is uncertain. Each CDR3 is given with its conserved first and last residue. The D gene is left open where the match is weak. Expanded clones are given a class, and other clones once, few, many or no size at all.

d_gene,abundance,v_gene,j_gene,CDR3aa,CDR3nt
TRBD2,NA,TRBV25-1,TRBJ2-2,CASTGLAPNTGELFF,TGTGCCAGCACGGGACTAGCGCCGAACACCGGGGAGCTGTTTTTT
TRBD1,NA,TRBV6-5,TRBJ1-6,CASRDRDSPLHF,TGTGCCAGCAGAGACAGGGACTCACCCCTCCACTTT
NA,NA,TRBV18,TRBJ1-1,CASSARVDTEAFF,TGTGCCAGCTCAGCCAGGGTCGACACTGAAGCTTTCTTT
NA,NA,TRBV21-1,TRBJ1-1,CASSPTGQAKTEAFF,TGTGCCAGCAGCCCCACGGGACAGGCTAAGACTGAAGCTTTCTTT
TRBD1,NA,TRBV19,TRBJ2-7,CASSGRQGPYEQYF,TGTGCCAGTAGTGGGCGACAGGGGCCCTACGAGCAGTACTTC
NA,NA,TRBV12-5,TRBJ2-2,CASGLRGPDTGELFF,TGTGCTAGTGGTTTGCGGGGTCCGGACACCGGGGAGCTGTTTTTT
TRBD2,NA,TRBV5-1,TRBJ2-2,CASSLGQIAGNGLVFSGELFF,TGCGCCAGCAGCTTGGGACAGATAGCGGGGAATGGCCTTGTCTTCTCCGGGGAGCTGTTTTTT
NA,NA,TRBV12-3/TRBV12-4,TRBJ1-5,CASSLGQQPQHF,TGTGCCAGCAGTTTGGGACAACAGCCCCAGCATTTT
NA,NA,TRBV5-4,TRBJ1-6,CASSLVGSGRGNSPLHF,TGTGCCAGCAGCTTGGTCGGGTCGGGACGGGGGAATTCACCCCTCCACTTT
NA,NA,TRBV5-1,TRBJ1-1,CASSYQGETEAFF,TGCGCCAGCAGCTATCAGGGTGAGACTGAAGCTTTCTTT
TRBD1,NA,TRBV7-9,TRBJ1-3,CASSGDRAAGNTIYF,TGTGCCAGCAGCGGCGACAGGGCGGCTGGAAACACCATATATTTT
NA,NA,TRBV6-2/TRBV6-3,TRBJ1-1,CASSYSRGSAFF,TGTGCCAGCAGTTACTCGCGGGGGTCAGCTTTCTTT
TRBD1,NA,TRBV7-7,TRBJ2-1,CASSLRGSNNEQFF,TGTGCTAGCAGCCTCAGGGGGTCGAACAATGAGCAGTTCTTC
NA,NA,TRBV28,TRBJ2-1,CASSHLSGARAQFF,TGTGCCAGCAGCCACCTCTCTGGGGCTAGGGCGCAGTTCTTC
TRBD1,once,TRBV28,TRBJ2-7,CASSLSGQGGGEQYF,TGTGCCAGCAGTTTAAGCGGACAGGGAGGAGGCGAGCAGTACTTC
NA,NA,TRBV6-6,TRBJ2-7,CASSRDTYEQYF,TGTGCCAGCAGCCGGGACACCTACGAGCAGTACTTC
TRBD1,NA,TRBV12-5,TRBJ2-2,CASGLVTGAGTGELFF,TGTGCTAGTGGTTTGGTGACAGGGGCCGGCACCGGGGAGCTGTTTTTT
TRBD1,NA,TRBV5-1,TRBJ2-1,CASSSPGTGNNEQFF,TGCGCCAGCAGCTCCCCCGGGACAGGGAACAATGAGCAGTTCTTC
TRBD1,NA,TRBV18,TRBJ1-1,CASSPDRGDTEAFF,TGTGCCAGCTCACCGGACAGGGGTGACACTGAAGCTTTCTTT
TRBD2,NA,TRBV9,TRBJ2-5,CASSVATSREETQYF,TGTGCCAGCAGCGTAGCGACTAGCCGGGAAGAGACCCAGTACTTC
TRBD1,NA,TRBV2,TRBJ1-2,CASSATGTGGWGYTF,TGTGCCAGCAGTGCTACTGGGACAGGGGGCTGGGGCTACACCTTC
NA,NA,TRBV2,TRBJ1-2,CASRRTDVIYGYTF,TGTGCCAGCAGAAGGACAGACGTGATCTATGGCTACACCTTC
TRBD2,few,TRBV4-1,TRBJ2-1,CASSLAGATYNEQFF,TGCGCCAGCAGCTTAGCGGGAGCGACGTACAATGAGCAGTTCTTC
NA,NA,TRBV5-6,TRBJ2-2,CASSYASTGELFF,TGTGCCAGCAGCTATGCTAGCACCGGGGAGCTGTTTTTT
TRBD1,NA,TRBV3-1/TRBV3-2,TRBJ2-1,CASSPGDRSISMEQFF,TGTGCCAGCAGCCCAGGGGACAGATCTATTTCCATGGAGCAGTTCTTC
NA,NA,TRBV5-4,TRBJ2-5,CASRYDTYQETQYF,TGTGCCAGCAGATACGACACGTACCAAGAGACCCAGTACTTC
NA,NA,TRBV6-4,TRBJ1-2,CASRVLDGYTF,TGTGCCAGCAGGGTACTGGATGGCTACACCTTC
NA,NA,TRBV14,TRBJ1-2,CASIIPKYREANYGYTF,TGTGCCAGCATTATACCAAAATACAGGGAAGCGAACTATGGCTACACCTTC
NA,NA,TRBV3-1/TRBV3-2,TRBJ1-3,CASSPAGERGNTIYF,TGTGCCAGCAGCCCCGCAGGGGAGAGAGGAAACACCATATATTTT
NA,once,TRBV11-3,TRBJ1-1,CASSFPRGGLYYTEAFF,TGTGCCAGCAGCTTCCCCAGGGGAGGGCTTTACTATACTGAAGCTTTCTTT
NA,NA,TRBV2,TRBJ1-2,CASSEDSRGGYTF,TGTGCCAGCAGTGAAGATTCGAGAGGGGGCTACACCTTC
NA,NA,TRBV10-2,TRBJ2-2,CASSDRVGELFF,TGCGCCAGCAGTGATCGGGTCGGGGAGCTGTTTTTT
TRBD1,NA,TRBV10-3,TRBJ1-6,CAITTGEDSPLHF,TGTGCCATCACGACAGGGGAGGATTCACCCCTCCACTTT
NA,NA,TRBV19,TRBJ2-2,CASQTLVGDTGELFF,TGTGCCAGTCAAACGTTGGTAGGGGACACCGGGGAGCTGTTTTTT
TRBD1,NA,TRBV18,TRBJ1-1,CASSPIEQGVNTEAFF,TGTGCCAGCTCACCAATTGAACAGGGGGTGAACACTGAAGCTTTCTTT
NA,NA,TRBV28,TRBJ2-7,CASTPTGVEQYF,TGTGCCAGCACCCCTACGGGGGTAGAGCAGTACTTC
TRBD2,NA,TRBV6-1,TRBJ2-3,CASSDLAGAIITQYF,TGTGCCAGCAGTGATCTAGCGGGAGCGATTATAACGCAGTATTTT
NA,NA,TRBV10-3,TRBJ2-1,CAISDRDSLFEQFF,TGTGCCATCAGTGACCGGGACTCCCTCTTTGAGCAGTTCTTC
NA,NA,TRBV3-1/TRBV3-2,TRBJ2-5,CASSQVNRVETQYF,TGTGCCAGCAGCCAAGTGAACAGGGTGGAGACCCAGTACTTC
NA,once,TRBV6-2/TRBV6-3,TRBJ1-1,CASSYPYTEAFF,TGTGCCAGCAGTTACCCTTACACTGAAGCTTTCTTT
NA,NA,TRBV28,TRBJ1-5,CASSQAGSNQPQHF,TGTGCCAGCAGCCAGGCGGGCTCCAATCAGCCCCAGCATTTT
NA,NA,TRBV6-5,TRBJ2-7,CATRQVSAPLYEQYF,TGTGCCACACGGCAGGTATCTGCTCCTCTCTACGAGCAGTACTTC
TRBD1,few,TRBV7-9,TRBJ1-2,CASSDGTGDQNNYGYTF,TGTGCCAGCAGCGACGGGACAGGGGACCAAAATAACTATGGCTACACCTTC
TRBD1,NA,TRBV11-2,TRBJ1-2,CASTPTGQGLYGYTF,TGTGCCAGCACCCCCACTGGACAGGGCTTATATGGCTACACCTTC
NA,NA,TRBV5-1,TRBJ1-4,CASSLGRGEKLFF,TGCGCCAGCAGCTTGGGTCGGGGGGAAAAACTGTTTTTT
TRBD2,NA,TRBV3-1/TRBV3-2,TRBJ2-3,CASRRTSGGADTQYF,TGTGCCAGCAGGCGTACTAGCGGGGGGGCAGATACGCAGTATTTT
TRBD2,NA,TRBV4-3,TRBJ2-2,CASSPGIAGLGLFF,TGCGCCAGCAGCCCCGGGATAGCGGGTCTGGGGCTGTTTTTT
TRBD1,NA,TRBV25-1,TRBJ1-1,CASSEDRGVNTEAFF,TGTGCCAGCAGTGAGGACAGGGGCGTGAACACTGAAGCTTTCTTT
TRBD2,NA,TRBV2,TRBJ2-6,CASSESLAGGRIAGANVLTF,TGTGCCAGCAGTGAATCGCTAGCGGGAGGACGGATAGCTGGGGCCAACGTCCTGACTTTC
TRBD1,once,TRBV15,TRBJ1-1,CATSGTGDMNTEAFF,TGTGCCACCAGCGGGACAGGGGACATGAACACTGAAGCTTTCTTT
TRBD1,NA,TRBV7-2,TRBJ2-7,CASSSGGSRAEQYF,TGTGCCAGCAGCTCAGGGGGTAGTCGGGCGGAGCAGTACTTC
NA,NA,TRBV28,TRBJ1-3,CASKSGMAGNTIYF,TGTGCCAGTAAGTCCGGGATGGCTGGAAACACCATATATTTT
TRBD1,NA,TRBV7-6,TRBJ2-4,CASSSRGAGGRSKNIQYF,TGTGCCAGCAGTTCCCGCGGGGCAGGGGGCCGGTCCAAAAACATTCAGTACTTC
NA,NA,TRBV28,TRBJ1-5,CASTIRVQQPQHF,TGTGCCAGTACCATCAGGGTCCAGCAGCCCCAGCATTTT